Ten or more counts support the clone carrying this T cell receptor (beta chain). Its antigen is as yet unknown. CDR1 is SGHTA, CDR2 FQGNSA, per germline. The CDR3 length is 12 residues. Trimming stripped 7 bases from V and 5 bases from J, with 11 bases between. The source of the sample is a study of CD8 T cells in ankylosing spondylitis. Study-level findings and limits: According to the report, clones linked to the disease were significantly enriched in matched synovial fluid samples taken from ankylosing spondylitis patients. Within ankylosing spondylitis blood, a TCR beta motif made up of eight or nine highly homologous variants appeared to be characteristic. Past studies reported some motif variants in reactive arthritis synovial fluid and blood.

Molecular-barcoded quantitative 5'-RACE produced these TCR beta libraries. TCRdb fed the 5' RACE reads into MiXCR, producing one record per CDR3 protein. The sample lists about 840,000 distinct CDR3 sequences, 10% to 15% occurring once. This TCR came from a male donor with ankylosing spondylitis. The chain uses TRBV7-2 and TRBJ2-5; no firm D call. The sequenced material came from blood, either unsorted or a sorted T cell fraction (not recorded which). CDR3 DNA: TGTGCCAGCACCTGGGGTTCGGAGACCCAGTACTTC. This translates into CASTWGSETQYF.